Listed below are T cell receptor beta chains from one sample, sequenced in a study of long-term antiretroviral therapy in people with HIV. The data were produced by immunoSEQ multiplex PCR, yet TCRdb's version contains in-frame clones alone and is incomplete. The table includes under 30,000 clones, approximately 82% detected once. Sequencing used unsorted PBMCs, obtained 3 years after starting antiretroviral therapy. These receptors were obtained from a man younger than 35 with HIV. Each CDR3 is given without its conserved first and last residue.

TRBJ1-2,TRBV6-1,ASCQALLFSYGYT
TRBJ1-1,TRBV4-1,ASSQGTGGPNTEAF
TRBJ1-4,TRBV5-1,ASAGTATTNEKLF
TRBJ2-1,TRBV27,ASSSGSVHVQF
TRBJ1-2,TRBV30,AWGPPDSTDGYT
TRBJ2-7,TRBV6-1,ASSEAGTGGAEQY
TRBJ1-1,TRBV2,ASSRSEGFTEAF
TRBJ1-1,TRBV18,ASSPPDRNTEAF
TRBJ1-1,TRBV7-8,ASSSPPGQLNTEAF
TRBJ1-1,TRBV28,ASSLTLNTEAF